The present T cell receptor beta chain was sequenced within a study of T cells in Graves' hyperthyroidism and ophthalmopathy. Study-wide results and caveats: In blood, most of the thyroid clonotypes expanded above 0.001 were also present.

To note about this clonotype: Its antigen remains unknown.

The V gene's germline CDR1 is SGHDN and CDR2 FVKESK. With 0 bases removed from V and 2 bases from J, the gap between germline ends came to 13 bases. The CDR3 runs to 16 residues. Hyperthyroidism was newly diagnosed in patients aged 18 to 65 (duration under 2 months). PBMCs were obtained from 9.5 to 10 ml fresh peripheral blood. The TCR beta CDR3 regions underwent amplification using RNA transcripts as the source. Researchers ran a first-round RT-PCR on the TCR CDR3 using the HTBI primer set. TCRdb re-called the multiplex PCR reads with MiXCR, one entry per CDR3 protein. Of about 420,000 distinct CDR3 sequences in the sample, about a sixth are singletons; the top ten hold roughly 7.4%.

Sequencing was done on a sample of blood. The source of this sequence is a woman between 18 and 29 years old with Graves' hyperthyroidism. The chain has TRBV14 and TRBJ1-1, with unresolved D. This CDR3 is CASSQDPSVFNTEAFF. The CDR3 nucleotides read TGTGCCAGCAGCCAAGATCCATCAGTTTTCAACACTGAAGCTTTCTTT.